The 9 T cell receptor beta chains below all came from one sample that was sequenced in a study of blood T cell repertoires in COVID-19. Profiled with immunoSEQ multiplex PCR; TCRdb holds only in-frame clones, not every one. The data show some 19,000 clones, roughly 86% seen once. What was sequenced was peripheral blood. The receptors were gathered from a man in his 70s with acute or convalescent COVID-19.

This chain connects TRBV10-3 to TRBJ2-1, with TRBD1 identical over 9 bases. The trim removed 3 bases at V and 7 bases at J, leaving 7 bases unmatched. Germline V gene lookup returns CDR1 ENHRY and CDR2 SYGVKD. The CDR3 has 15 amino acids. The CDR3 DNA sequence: TGTGCCATCAGTGACCAATGGACAGGGGATAATGAGCAGTTCTTC. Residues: CAISDQWTGDNEQFF.

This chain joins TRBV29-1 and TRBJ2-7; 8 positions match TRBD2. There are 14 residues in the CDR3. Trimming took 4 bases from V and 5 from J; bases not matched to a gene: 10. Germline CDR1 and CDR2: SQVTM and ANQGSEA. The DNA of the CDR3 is TGCAGCGTTGGTTACAGCGGGAGACACAACGAGCAGTACTTC. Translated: CSVGYSGRHNEQYF.

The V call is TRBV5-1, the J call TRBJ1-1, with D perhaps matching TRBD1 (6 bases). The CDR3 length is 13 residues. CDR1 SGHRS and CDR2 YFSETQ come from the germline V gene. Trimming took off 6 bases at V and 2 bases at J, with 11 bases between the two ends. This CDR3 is CASNYRDNTEAFF. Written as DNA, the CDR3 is TGCGCCAGCAACTACAGGGACAACACTGAAGCTTTCTTT.

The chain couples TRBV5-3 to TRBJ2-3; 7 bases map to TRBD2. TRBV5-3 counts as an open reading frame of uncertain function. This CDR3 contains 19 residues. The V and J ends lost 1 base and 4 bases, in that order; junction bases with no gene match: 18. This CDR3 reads CARSLRYAGDLQEPDTQYF. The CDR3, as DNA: TGTGCCAGAAGCTTGAGATATGCGGGGGACCTCCAGGAGCCAGATACGCAGTATTTT.

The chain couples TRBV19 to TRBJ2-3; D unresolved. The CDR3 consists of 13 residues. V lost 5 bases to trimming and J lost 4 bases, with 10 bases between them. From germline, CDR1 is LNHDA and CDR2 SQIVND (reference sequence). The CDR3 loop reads CASSQTEADTQYF. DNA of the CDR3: TGTGCCAGTAGTCAGACTGAGGCAGATACGCAGTATTTT.

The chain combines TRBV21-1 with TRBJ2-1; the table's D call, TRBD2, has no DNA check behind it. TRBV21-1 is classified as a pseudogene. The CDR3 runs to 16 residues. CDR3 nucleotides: TGTGCCAGCAGCAAATACACGGGATCCCCCCACAATGAGCAGTTCTTC. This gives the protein CASSKYTGSPHNEQFF.

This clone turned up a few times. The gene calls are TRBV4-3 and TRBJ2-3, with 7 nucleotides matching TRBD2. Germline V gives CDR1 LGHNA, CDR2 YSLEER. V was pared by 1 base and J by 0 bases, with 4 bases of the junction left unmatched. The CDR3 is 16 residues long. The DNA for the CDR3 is TGCGCCAGCAGCCAAGTACTAGCGTCTAGCACAGATACGCAGTATTTT. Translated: CASSQVLASSTDTQYF.

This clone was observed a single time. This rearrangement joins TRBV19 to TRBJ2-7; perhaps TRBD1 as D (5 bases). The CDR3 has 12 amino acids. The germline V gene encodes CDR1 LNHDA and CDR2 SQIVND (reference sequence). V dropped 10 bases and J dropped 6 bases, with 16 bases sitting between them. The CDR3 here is CATTSRVGEQYF. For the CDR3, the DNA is TGTGCCACTACCTCCAGGGTAGGCGAGCAGTACTTC.

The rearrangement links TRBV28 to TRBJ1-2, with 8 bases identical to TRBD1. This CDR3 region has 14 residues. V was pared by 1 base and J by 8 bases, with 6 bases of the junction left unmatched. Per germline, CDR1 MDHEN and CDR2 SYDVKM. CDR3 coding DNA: TGTGCCAGCAGTTTATTGGCAGGGGGCCGGGGCTACACCTTC. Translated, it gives CASSLLAGGRGYTF.